This is a list of T cell receptor beta chains from one sample in a study of blood T cell repertoires in COVID-19. Sequenced by immunoSEQ multiplex PCR; TCRdb stores in-frame clones only, minus some. The data hold approximately 300,000 clones, with approximately 87% observed a single time. Sequencing used PBMCs or T cells enriched from blood (not recorded which). The receptors were sampled from a woman between 25 and 40 years old who had recovered from COVID-19. Both conserved end residues are part of each CDR3. Fields, in order: J gene, V gene, D gene, clone size, CDR3 DNA, CDR3 protein. The D gene is left open where the match is weak. Not every row has a clone size; where given, it reads once, few, many or a size class.

TRBJ1-5,TRBV6-2/TRBV6-3,.,.,TGTGCCAGCAGTTCGGGGGACTTGATGGATCAGCCCCAGCATTTT,CASSSGDLMDQPQHF
TRBJ2-2,TRBV21-1,.,.,TGTGCCAGCAGCAAAGTAGGCCAGGGCGGTCGGACCGGGGAGCTGTTTTTT,CASSKVGQGGRTGELFF
TRBJ2-4,TRBV28,TRBD2,.,TGTGCCAGCAGTCCGGCGGGCAGCGGGGGGGATGTCAAAAACATTCAGTACTTC,CASSPAGSGGDVKNIQYF
TRBJ2-1,TRBV5-1,.,.,TGCGCCAGCAGCTTGGGACAGCCTTCTTACAATGAGCAGTTCTTC,CASSLGQPSYNEQFF
TRBJ1-4,TRBV10-3,.,.,TGTGCCATCAGTGAGTGGGGGGCAACTAATGAAAAACTGTTTTTT,CAISEWGATNEKLFF
TRBJ2-7,TRBV2,.,many,TGTGCCAGCACCCTGTTAGAGCAGTACTTC,CASTLLEQYF
TRBJ1-2,TRBV5-4,TRBD1,.,TGTGCCAGCAGCCCGAGCGGGACAGGACTTAACTATGGCTACACCTTC,CASSPSGTGLNYGYTF
TRBJ1-3,TRBV18,.,once,TGTGCCAGCTCACTAAGTCGGGAGGCCGGAAACACCATATATTTT,CASSLSREAGNTIYF
TRBJ1-2,TRBV11-2,TRBD1,once,TGTGCCAGCAGCTCGATTTTGAGACAGGGCCCTTACTATGGCTACACCTTC,CASSSILRQGPYYGYTF
TRBJ1-2,TRBV19,.,.,TGTGCCAGCAATCCGGGAATAGGGATTAACTATGGCTACACCTTC,CASNPGIGINYGYTF
TRBJ1-2,TRBV6-5,TRBD1,.,TGTGCCACCGCACTACAGGGGCCCCTGGGCTACACCTTC,CATALQGPLGYTF
TRBJ1-1,TRBV7-2,.,.,TGTGCCAGCAGCCGTAACCCGCGGGTCAACACTGAAGCTTTCTTT,CASSRNPRVNTEAFF
TRBJ1-4,TRBV10-3,.,few,TGTGCCATCAGTGAGGGGAAAGCTCCAGGGGAAAAACTGTTTTTT,CAISEGKAPGEKLFF
TRBJ2-2,TRBV7-2,TRBD2,.,TGTGCCAGCAGCTTATCCCTAGCGGACGGGGAGCTGTTTTTT,CASSLSLADGELFF
TRBJ1-2,TRBV6-2/TRBV6-3,.,.,TGTGCCAGCAGTTACTCAGCGGGGAATAACTATGGCTACACCTTC,CASSYSAGNNYGYTF
TRBJ2-5,TRBV6-5,.,.,TGTGCCAGCAATCGAATGCCGGAGTACCAAGAGACCCAGTACTTC,CASNRMPEYQETQYF
TRBJ2-7,TRBV5-6,TRBD2,.,TGTGCCAGCAGCCTCGGGGTAGCGGGGGGTCCCCTGTGGGAGCAGTACTTC,CASSLGVAGGPLWEQYF
TRBJ1-6,TRBV3-1/TRBV3-2,.,.,TGTGCCAGCAGCCAATTCCCACGGGTGTCGGATTCACCCCTCCACTTT,CASSQFPRVSDSPLHF
TRBJ1-5,TRBV10-2,.,.,TGCGCCAGCAGTGCCCTCAGGGCTTATAGCAATCAGCCCCAGCATTTT,CASSALRAYSNQPQHF
TRBJ1-2,TRBV19,.,once,TGTGCCAGTAGTATAGGGCTGGGCGCTAACTATGGCTACACCTTC,CASSIGLGANYGYTF
TRBJ1-3,TRBV24-1,.,.,TGTGCCACCAGTGATCTGGGGCCCGCCGGAAACACCATATATTTT,CATSDLGPAGNTIYF
TRBJ1-1,TRBV12-3/TRBV12-4,.,.,TGTGCCAGCACCCTAAGGGGACAATCTGAAGCTTTCTTT,CASTLRGQSEAFF
TRBJ2-1,TRBV2,TRBD1,.,TGTGCCAGCAGCGGACAGGGGGCGGGCAATGAGCAGTTCTTC,CASSGQGAGNEQFF
TRBJ1-4,TRBV5-1,TRBD1,.,TGCGCCAGCAGCTTAGTCTGGACAGGGACTAATGAAAAACTGTTTTTT,CASSLVWTGTNEKLFF
TRBJ1-1,TRBV3-1/TRBV3-2,.,.,TGTGCCAGCAGCCCGGGGTCCCTCGTCCCAGCTTTCTTT,CASSPGSLVPAFF
TRBJ2-4,TRBV23-1,.,.,TGCGCCAGCAGTCACAGAAACATTCAGTACTTC,CASSHRNIQYF
TRBJ2-3,TRBV5-1,.,.,TGCGCCAGCAGCTTGGCTCAGGGTGGAGCAGATACGCAGTATTTT,CASSLAQGGADTQYF
TRBJ1-3,TRBV9,.,.,TGTGCCAGCAGCGTAGGGGTGGCACAGGGTCATCCCTCTGGAAACACCATATATTTT,CASSVGVAQGHPSGNTIYF
TRBJ1-2,TRBV27,.,.,TGTGCCAGCCGCCGGACAGCTAATTACTATGGCTACACCTTC,CASRRTANYYGYTF
TRBJ1-2,TRBV19,TRBD1,.,TGTGCCAGTAGTAACCGGGACAGGGTTGGCTACACCTTC,CASSNRDRVGYTF
TRBJ2-2,TRBV18,TRBD1,.,TGTGCCAGCTCACAAACGACAGGGGCGAACACCGGGGAGCTGTTTTTT,CASSQTTGANTGELFF
TRBJ1-5,TRBV7-2,.,.,TGTGCCAGCAGCACCCAGGGGCATGGCAATCAGCCCCAGCATTTT,CASSTQGHGNQPQHF
TRBJ1-1,TRBV14,.,.,TGTGCCAGCAGCCTTCAAACTATGAACACTGAAGCTTTCTTT,CASSLQTMNTEAFF
TRBJ2-1,TRBV4-2,TRBD2,once,TGTGCCAGCAGCCAAGATTCTCGGGGGCGGGGGGGCCCTCCCTACAATGAGCAGTTCTTC,CASSQDSRGRGGPPYNEQFF
TRBJ2-1,TRBV10-3,.,.,TGTGCCATCAGTGAAAGGGGGGAGCAGTTCTTC,CAISERGEQFF
TRBJ1-2,TRBV5-5,.,.,TGTGCCAGCAGCTTGGAACAGTATGGCTACACCTTC,CASSLEQYGYTF
TRBJ1-2,TRBV6-5,TRBD1,once,TGTGCCAGCAGTACATCACAGGGGGACTATGGCTACACCTTC,CASSTSQGDYGYTF
TRBJ1-1,TRBV4-2,TRBD1,.,TGTGCCAGCAGCCTAACCGAGGGCAGGGGGTTCACTGAAGCTTTCTTT,CASSLTEGRGFTEAFF
TRBJ2-5,TRBV25-1,TRBD1,few,TGTGCCAGCATCCTACAGGGGGCAGGGGAGACCCAGTACTTC,CASILQGAGETQYF
TRBJ1-2,TRBV6-2/TRBV6-3,.,.,TGTGCCAGCAGCCCGGACTTTTCCCCGCGAGGCTACACCTTC,CASSPDFSPRGYTF
TRBJ1-1,TRBV7-2,TRBD1,few,TGTGCCAGCAGCCAAACTAGGGGGCTCGGGGCTTTCTTT,CASSQTRGLGAFF
TRBJ2-3,TRBV11-1,.,.,TGTGCCAGCAGCTCGATCAGGGTAGGGCCCACAGATACGCAGTATTTT,CASSSIRVGPTDTQYF
TRBJ1-6,TRBV7-9,.,few,TGTGCCAGCAGCTTTACAGGGTATTCACCCCTCCACTTT,CASSFTGYSPLHF
TRBJ1-4,TRBV15,.,.,TGTGCCACCAGCAGAGATCTGGGACATAATGAAAAACTGTTTTTT,CATSRDLGHNEKLFF
TRBJ1-5,TRBV6-5,TRBD1,.,TGTGCCAGCGAGACAGGGAGCGGTCAGCCCCAGCATTTT,CASETGSGQPQHF
TRBJ2-3,TRBV28,.,.,TGTGCCAGCAGTGAAGACAGTAGCACAGATACGCAGTATTTT,CASSEDSSTDTQYF
TRBJ2-3,TRBV3-1/TRBV3-2,.,.,TGTGCCAGCAGCCAAATCACCACTTCTCCGTTCACAGATACGCAGTATTTT,CASSQITTSPFTDTQYF
TRBJ1-6,TRBV11-2,TRBD1,.,TGTGCCAGCAGCTTAACACGGGGGACAGGGGTAGGCTCACCCCTCCACTTT,CASSLTRGTGVGSPLHF
TRBJ2-5,TRBV5-6,TRBD2,.,TGTGCCAGCAGCTCCCGACTAGCGGGGGGGATTGAGACCCAGTACTTC,CASSSRLAGGIETQYF
TRBJ2-7,TRBV21-1,.,.,TGTGCCAGCAGCAAAGGCGGGGCACTCTCCTACGAGCAGTACTTC,CASSKGGALSYEQYF
TRBJ2-7,TRBV7-9,TRBD1,.,TGTGCCAGCAGCTCCGGGACAGGGGGCCTTTACGAGCAGTACTTC,CASSSGTGGLYEQYF
TRBJ1-2,TRBV9,.,.,TGTGCCAGCAGCGGCGGGATCAACTATGGCTACACCTTC,CASSGGINYGYTF
TRBJ2-5,TRBV4-2,.,.,TGTGCCAGCAGCCAAGGGTCGGGGACTCAAGAGACCCAGTACTTC,CASSQGSGTQETQYF
TRBJ2-1,TRBV7-9,.,.,TGTGCCAGCAGCTTCCGGGTTCTGGATGAGCAGTTCTTC,CASSFRVLDEQFF